This paragraph covers one TCR beta chain sequence. Antigen: not known. Data came from immunoSEQ multiplex PCR; TCRdb stores just in-frame clones and leaves some out. The table lists about 120,000 clones, roughly 90% of them singletons, with roughly 8.4% in the top ten. The CDR3 runs 14 residues. Trimming cost V 8 bases and J 1 base, with 15 bases left between them. Germline V lookup: CDR1 SGHTA, CDR2 FQGNSA. The record originates from a study of T cell responses to AZD1222 COVID-19 vaccine. As for the study in general: Second-dose recipients at about 4 or about 12 weeks were treated as one pooled group. The study, taken as a whole, reports: As reported, nearly half of all spike-specific TCRs target variant regions that are unmutated. Clonal diversity may have been underestimated in mostly white British donors.

The chain is built from TRBV7-2 and TRBJ2-7; D perhaps matches TRBD1 (6 bases). The sequence was obtained from an adult in good health. The source material was peripheral blood, sampled on day 0 of AZD1222 vaccination. CDR3 amino acids: CASGLIQGSYEQYF. CDR3 DNA sequence: TGTGCCAGCGGGCTAATACAGGGATCCTACGAGCAGTACTTC.